The sample holds one count of the clone carrying this T cell receptor beta chain. Noted time point: late sampling 161 to 241 days after vaccination in three convalescent patients. Each CDR3 protein is one row after TCRdb ran MiXCR on the PCR reads. Found here are about 40,000 distinct CDR3 sequences, about 35% of them singletons; the top ten hold roughly 5.9%. These data come from a study of vaccination and CD4 T cells after COVID-19. Study background: Fewer than ten convalescent cases were mild and one was severe, and all had been SARS-CoV-2 positive by nasal swab PCR. Early (day 14) and late (days 161 to 241) post-vaccine samples came from a few convalescent patients.

Sequenced here: CD4+ T cells from blood, sampled about 7 months after SARS-CoV-2 vaccination. This clonotype was obtained from a human donor who had recovered from COVID-19.

The CDR3 DNA sequence: TGTGCCAGTAGTGCCCCGGGACAGGGAGGTGGCTACACCTTC. It translates to CASSAPGQGGGYTF. This rearrangement joins TRBV19 to TRBJ1-2; 9 bases line up with TRBD1. Germline V gene sequence: CDR1 LNHDA, CDR2 SQIVND (reference sequence). The trim removed 5 bases at V and 7 bases at J, leaving 8 bases unmatched. This CDR3 spans 14 amino acids.